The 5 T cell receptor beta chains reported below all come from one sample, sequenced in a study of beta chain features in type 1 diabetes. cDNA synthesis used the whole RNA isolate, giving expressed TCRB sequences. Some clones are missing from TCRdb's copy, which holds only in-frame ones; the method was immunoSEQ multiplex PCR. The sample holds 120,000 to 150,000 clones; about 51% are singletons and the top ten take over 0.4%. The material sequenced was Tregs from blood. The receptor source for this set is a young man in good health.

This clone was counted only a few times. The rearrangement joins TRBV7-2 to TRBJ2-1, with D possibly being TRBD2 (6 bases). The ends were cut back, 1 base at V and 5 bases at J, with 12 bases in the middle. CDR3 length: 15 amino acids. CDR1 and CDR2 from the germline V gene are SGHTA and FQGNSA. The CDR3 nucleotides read TGTGCCAGCAGCTTAGTAGTCGGCGGGAACAATGAGCAGTTCTTC. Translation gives CASSLVVGGNNEQFF.

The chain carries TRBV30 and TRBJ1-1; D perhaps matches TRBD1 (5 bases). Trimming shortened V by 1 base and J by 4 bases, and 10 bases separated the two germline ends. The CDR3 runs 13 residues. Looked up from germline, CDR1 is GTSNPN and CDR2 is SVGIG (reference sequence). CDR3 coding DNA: TGTGCCTGGAGTGCGATCAGGGCCACTGAAGCTTTCTTT. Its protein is CAWSAIRATEAFF.

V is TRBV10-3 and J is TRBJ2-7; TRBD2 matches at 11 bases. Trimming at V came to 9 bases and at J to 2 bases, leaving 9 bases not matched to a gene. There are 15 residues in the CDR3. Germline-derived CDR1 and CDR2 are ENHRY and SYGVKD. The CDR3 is CAISSGRPTPYEQYF. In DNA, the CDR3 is TGTGCCATATCTAGCGGGAGGCCCACTCCCTACGAGCAGTACTTC.

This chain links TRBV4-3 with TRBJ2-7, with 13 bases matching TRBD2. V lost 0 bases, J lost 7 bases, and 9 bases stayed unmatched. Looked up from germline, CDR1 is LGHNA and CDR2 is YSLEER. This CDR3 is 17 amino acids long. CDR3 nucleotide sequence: TGCGCCAGCAGCCAAGAATATTGGACTAGCGGGGGACTGGAGCAGTACTTC. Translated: CASSQEYWTSGGLEQYF.

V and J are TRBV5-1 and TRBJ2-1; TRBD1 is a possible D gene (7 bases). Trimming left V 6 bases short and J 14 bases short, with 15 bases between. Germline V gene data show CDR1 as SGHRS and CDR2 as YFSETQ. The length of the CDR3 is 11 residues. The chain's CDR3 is CASNSGGSEFF. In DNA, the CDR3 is TGCGCCAGCAACTCAGGGGGGTCGGAGTTCTTC.